The 28 T cell receptor beta chains below all came from one sample that was sequenced in a study of post-analysis software for immune sequencing data. Unique-molecular-identifier-tagged TCR beta cDNA libraries were used. Using its own MiXCR run on the PCR reads, TCRdb lists one record per CDR3 protein. The sample includes under 200,000 distinct CDR3 sequences, roughly 34% of them seen just once. This specimen consisted of blood, obtained after autologous hematopoietic stem cell transplantation. The source of these receptors is a girl between 10 and 17 years old with multiple sclerosis.

The rearrangement links TRBV5-1 to TRBJ1-2; D uncertain. The V gene's germline CDR1 is SGHRS and CDR2 YFSETQ. V was clipped by 7 bases and J by 4 bases, with 14 bases between them. The CDR3 totals 13 residues. Here the CDR3 reads CASGDGVGYGYTF. CDR3 coding DNA: TGCGCCAGCGGCGACGGGGTCGGCTATGGCTACACCTTC.

This clonotype was picked up a small number of times. J is TRBJ1-2 and V is TRBV5-6; possibly TRBD1 for D (6 bases). This CDR3 has 16 residues. Trimming left V 4 bases short and J 2 bases short, with 18 bases between. CDR1 SGHDT and CDR2 YYEEEE come from the germline V gene. The CDR3 DNA reads TGTGCCAGCAGCATTACCGGGACAAAGAGGAACTATGGCTACACCTTC. This gives the protein CASSITGTKRNYGYTF.

The sample holds a few counts of this clonotype. V usage is TRBV5-1 and J usage is TRBJ2-1; 13 bases are a match to TRBD2. V lost 4 bases to trimming and J lost 5 bases; unmatched junction nucleotides: 6. CDR1 is SGHRS, CDR2 YFSETQ, per germline. There are 16 residues in the CDR3. The DNA for the CDR3 is TGCGCCAGCAGCATGGGACTAGCGGGACTTAACAATGAGCAGTTCTTC. This codes for CASSMGLAGLNNEQFF.

This chain links TRBV28 with TRBJ2-1, with 14 bases that match TRBD2. Germline-derived CDR1 and CDR2 are MDHEN and SYDVKM. Unmatched junction bases numbered 8, after V lost 6 bases and J lost 7 bases. This CDR3 has 16 residues. The CDR3 nucleotides read TGTGCCAGCAGAACCGGACTAGCGGGAGGAGGGAATGAGCAGTTCTTC. This translates into CASRTGLAGGGNEQFF.

The chain is built from TRBV7-2 and TRBJ2-7; 10 bases align to TRBD2. CDR1 and CDR2 (germline): SGHTA, FQGNSA. The junction had 7 bases not matched to a gene; V was cut back by 1 base and J by 4 bases. The CDR3 length is 16 residues. For the CDR3, the DNA is TGTGCCAGCAGCTTAGGCGGGACTAGCGTAGCGTACGAGCAGTACTTC. Amino acid sequence: CASSLGGTSVAYEQYF.

The V gene is TRBV7-9, the J gene TRBJ2-5; 8 nucleotides agree with TRBD2. The DNA end favors TRBJ2-4, so the J call may be wrong. The CDR3 consists of 15 residues. Germline V CDR1 and CDR2: SEHNR, FQNEAQ (reference sequence). The CDR3: CASSPEETGGDIQYF. CDR3 coding DNA: TGTGCCAGCAGCCCGGAAGAAACGGGGGGGGACATTCAGTACTTC.

The chain carries TRBV18 and TRBJ1-1; D may be TRBD1 (6 bases). CDR3 length equals 14 residues. V lost 5 bases, J lost 1 base, and 11 bases lay in between. CDR1 and CDR2 (germline): KGHSH, LQKENI. CDR3 sequence (DNA): TGTGCCAGCTCAGCCGGGGGGGCGAACACTGAAGCTTTCTTT. Amino acids: CASSAGGANTEAFF.

V and J are TRBV5-1 and TRBJ1-1, with 9 bases lining up with TRBD1. The CDR3 has 14 amino acids. Trimming at V came to 4 bases and at J to 7 bases, leaving 8 bases not matched to a gene. Germline V gives CDR1 SGHRS, CDR2 YFSETQ. The CDR3 region is CASSRDRVNGEAFF. CDR3 nucleotides: TGCGCCAGCAGCAGGGACAGGGTCAACGGTGAAGCTTTCTTT.

This clonotype is categorized as medium-sized. J is TRBJ2-5 and V is TRBV28; 10 nucleotides match TRBD2. The V and J ends lost 6 bases and 5 bases, in that order; junction bases with no gene match: 15. Germline V lookup: CDR1 MDHEN, CDR2 SYDVKM. This CDR3 has 17 amino acids. DNA for the CDR3: TGTGCCAGCAGCGCAGAGGAGGGACTAGCGTTGGCGGAGACCCAGTACTTC. This gives the protein CASSAEEGLALAETQYF.

The rearrangement joins TRBV3-1 to TRBJ2-1, with 8 bases identical to TRBD2. Germline loops: CDR1 LGHDT, CDR2 YNNKEL (reference sequence). Trimming removed 2 bases from V and 13 bases from J; junction bases left unmatched: 7. The CDR3 covers 13 residues. The CDR3 nucleotides are TGTGCCAGCAGCCAATTTAGCGGGACGGGCCAGTTCTTC. Protein product: CASSQFSGTGQFF.

The V gene is TRBV12-3 or TRBV12-4, the J gene TRBJ2-7; 9 bases map to TRBD2. The CDR3 sequence is 14 residues long. The V and J ends lost 6 bases and 7 bases, in that order; junction bases with no gene match: 10. CDR3 bases: TGTGCCAGCAGGATAGCGGGAGTATTCGGGGAGCAGTACTTC. Amino acid sequence: CASRIAGVFGEQYF.

The rearrangement joins TRBV5-1 to TRBJ2-3, with TRBD2 matching 10 bases. With V trimmed by 5 bases and J by 0 bases, 15 bases remained unmatched. This CDR3 has 19 amino acids. Germline V gene lookup returns CDR1 SGHRS and CDR2 YFSETQ. As DNA, the CDR3 is TGCGCCAGCAGGGGCGGGGCTAGCGGGAGTTCCCGGAGCACAGATACGCAGTATTTT. It specifies CASRGGASGSSRSTDTQYF.

Concerning this clonotype itself: Germline is not matched at one junction end, which may reflect a read error. The CDR3 here is CASNLSLSGANVLTF. For the CDR3, the DNA is TGTGCCAGCAATTTATCCCTCTCTGGGGCCAACGTCCTGACTTTC. The genes are TRBV28 and TRBJ2-6; D remains unclear. Germline V CDR1 and CDR2: MDHEN, SYDVKM. The CDR3 has 15 amino acids.

The chain couples TRBV30 to TRBJ2-5; D unclear. Near its end, the DNA agrees better with TRBJ2-7, so the J call may be wrong. CDR1 and CDR2 from the germline V gene are GTSNPN and SVGIG (reference sequence). The CDR3 consists of 14 residues. In DNA form, the CDR3 reads TGTGCCTGGAGTGTCCTAGATGGTCACGGCGAGCAGTACTTC. Protein sequence: CAWSVLDGHGEQYF.

Note on this clonotype: This is likely a read error, given that the CDR3 carries no conserved phenylalanine or tryptophan at its end. The chain couples TRBV6-1 to TRBJ2-1, with 11 positions matching TRBD2. The trim removed 2 bases at V and 4 bases at J, leaving 10 bases unmatched. Germline lookup yields CDR1 MNHNS and CDR2 SASEGT. CDR3 length: 18 amino acids. The CDR3 protein is CASSERIGGLAEYNEQFL. The CDR3, as DNA: TGTGCCAGCAGTGAAAGGATAGGGGGACTAGCGGAATACAATGAGCAGTTCCTC.

Comments on this clonotype: A much more abundant neighbour one base away suggests this may be a read error. The V and J genes are TRBV5-5 and TRBJ2-7, with TRBD1 identical over 8 bases. J gave up 0 bases and V 5 bases, and 7 bases lay outside the gene matches. The CDR3 has 15 amino acids. Per the germline V gene, CDR1 is SGHKS and CDR2 is YYEKEE (reference sequence). The chain's CDR3 is CASRVGQASSYEQYF. CDR3 DNA sequence: TGTGCCAGCAGGGTGGGACAGGCGAGCTCCTACGAGCAGTACTTC.

The chain has TRBV11-2 and TRBJ2-1, with D tentatively TRBD1 (5 bases). The CDR3 has 11 amino acids. CDR1 and CDR2 (germline): SGHAT, FQNNGV. Trimming took off 2 bases at V and 13 bases at J, with 9 bases between the two ends. CDR3 coding DNA: TGTGCCAGCAGCTTAACGACAGATCAGTTCTTC. It yields the protein CASSLTTDQFF. Full variable domain (missing parts from reference TRBV11-2 and TRBJ2-1): EAGVAQSPRYKIIEKRQSVAFWCNPISGHATLYWYQQILGQGPKLLIQFQNNGVVDDSQLPKDRFSAERLKGVDSTLKIQPAKLEDSAVYLCASSLTTDQFFGPGTRLTVL.

CDR3 nucleotide sequence: TGTGCCACCAGCAGAGATCGGACAGGGGAAGAGACCCAGTACTTC. This translates into CATSRDRTGEETQYF. J is TRBJ2-5 and V is TRBV15; 9 bases are a match to TRBD1. CDR1 and CDR2 (germline): LNHNV, YYDKDF (reference sequence). With V trimmed by 0 bases and J by 3 bases, 2 bases remained unmatched. This CDR3 has 15 amino acids.

This clonotype was observed a few times. Its ends do not fully match the called genes, so a read error is possible. The V and J genes are TRBV7-6 and TRBJ1-2; D unclear. This CDR3 comprises 14 residues. CDR1 is SGHVS and CDR2 is FNYEAQ in the germline V gene. The CDR3 DNA is TGTGCCAGCAAACCCCCGGGATTGAGCTATGGCTGCACCTTC. Amino acid sequence: CASKPPGLSYGCTF.

This clonotype was counted only a few times. The chain joins TRBV29-1 to TRBJ1-1, with no clear D. Germline V gives CDR1 SQVTM, CDR2 ANQGSEA. The CDR3 has 10 amino acids. Trimming took off 6 bases at V and 4 bases at J, with 6 bases between the two ends. This CDR3 is CSVTVTEAFF. The CDR3 DNA reads TGCAGCGTGACGGTCACTGAAGCTTTCTTT.

V gene TRBV24-1 combines with J gene TRBJ2-3; D call uncertain. Trimming took off 1 base at V and 3 bases at J, with 1 base between the two ends. The CDR3 contains 12 residues. Germline values: CDR1 KGHDR, CDR2 SFDVKD. The CDR3 reads CATSDFTDTQYF. The CDR3, as DNA: TGTGCCACCAGTGATTTTACAGATACGCAGTATTTT.

The rearrangement links TRBV6-1 to TRBJ2-1; 11 bases are shared with TRBD2. The CDR3 sequence is 15 residues long. Germline V gene data show CDR1 as MNHNS and CDR2 as SASEGT. With 6 bases clipped from V and 10 bases from J, the junction kept 11 bases outside the gene matches. The chain's CDR3 is CASRRLAGLGVEQFF. The CDR3 nucleotides are TGTGCCAGCAGGAGACTAGCGGGACTGGGGGTGGAGCAGTTCTTC.

V usage is TRBV2 and J usage is TRBJ2-5; a possible D gene is TRBD1 (5 bases). Germline values: CDR1 SNHLY, CDR2 FYNNEI. The V end was cut by 6 bases, the J end by 2 bases, with 7 bases between. The CDR3 contains 12 residues. CDR3 nucleotide sequence: TGTGCCAGCAGGGACAATCAAGAGACCCAGTACTTC. Translating it yields CASRDNQETQYF.

The sample holds many counts of this clonotype. This sequence joins TRBV10-3 and TRBJ1-2; the match to TRBD1 covers 10 bases. Germline loops: CDR1 ENHRY, CDR2 SYGVKD. The CDR3 totals 15 residues. V trimming: 5 bases; J trimming: 7 bases; junction bases outside the gene matches: 10. The CDR3 protein is CAISSPGTGAIGYTF. The CDR3 region has the DNA TGTGCCATCAGTTCACCCGGGACAGGGGCGATTGGCTACACCTTC.

The V call is TRBV5-6, the J call TRBJ1-2, with D perhaps TRBD1 (5 bases). Germline-derived CDR1 and CDR2 are SGHDT and YYEEEE. V lost 1 base to trimming and J lost 6 bases, with 13 bases between them. The length of the CDR3 is 14 residues. CDR3 amino acids: CASSLRGSGDGYTF. CDR3 DNA: TGTGCCAGCAGCTTGAGGGGATCCGGGGATGGCTACACCTTC.

V gene TRBV7-9 combines with J gene TRBJ2-1; D gene unclear. The CDR3 has 15 amino acids. Germline CDR1 and CDR2: SEHNR and FQNEAQ (reference sequence). V was shortened by 3 bases and J by 5 bases, with 14 bases between the two germline ends. This CDR3 is CASSFWGETNNEQFF. DNA for the CDR3: TGTGCCAGCAGCTTTTGGGGTGAAACAAACAATGAGCAGTTCTTC.

The rearrangement links TRBV7-2 to TRBJ2-1, with D possibly being TRBD2 (6 bases). CDR1 and CDR2 (germline): SGHTA, FQGNSA. V shed 3 bases and J shed 3 bases, with 18 bases lying between them. The CDR3 is 17 amino acids. Written as DNA, the CDR3 is TGTGCCAGCAGCTTCTTTCCCGGCGGGATTAACTACAATGAGCAGTTCTTC. It specifies CASSFFPGGINYNEQFF.

The chain employs TRBV24-1 and TRBJ2-1, with D unresolved. Germline V gene sequence: CDR1 KGHDR, CDR2 SFDVKD. The ends were cut back, 2 bases at V and 8 bases at J, with 15 bases in the middle. This CDR3 contains 15 residues. CDR3 nucleotides: TGTGCCACCAGTGATTCGGGTCCCTCGGGCGATGAGCAGTTCTTC. Translating it yields CATSDSGPSGDEQFF.